This passage covers 21 T cell receptor beta chains from one sample sequenced in a study of cytomegalovirus exposure and HLA in healthy donors. Primers included in the PCR were 60 Vbeta and 13 Jbeta primers. Sequencing used immunoSEQ multiplex PCR; TCRdb keeps in-frame clones, though not all of them. This sample has around 130,000 clones, with around three quarters found just once. Sequencing was done on a sample of PBMCs. Source of these receptors: a woman aged 45-65 years in good health and CMV-seronegative.

This chain links TRBV19 with TRBJ2-2; 9 bases agree with TRBD1. Germline V lookup: CDR1 LNHDA, CDR2 SQIVND (reference sequence). V trimming: 7 bases; J trimming: 7 bases; junction bases outside the gene matches: 10. The CDR3 spans 15 residues. The CDR3: CASTPQTGGLGELFF. Written as DNA, the CDR3 is TGTGCCAGTACCCCTCAAACAGGGGGCCTCGGGGAGCTGTTTTTT.

The chain carries TRBV4-2 and TRBJ1-1; weak D call: TRBD1 (5 bases). Trimming took 5 bases from V and 1 from J, leaving 11 bases between them. From germline, CDR1 is LGHNA and CDR2 YNFKEQ. This CDR3 region has 14 residues. CDR3 amino acids: CASSYTGENTEAFF. CDR3 in DNA: TGTGCCAGCAGCTATACAGGAGAGAACACTGAAGCTTTCTTT.

The chain employs TRBV27 and TRBJ1-5, with 8 bases lining up with TRBD1. The CDR3 loop spans 19 amino acids. V was pared by 9 bases and J by 1 base, with 20 bases of the junction left unmatched. The germline V gene encodes CDR1 MNHEY and CDR2 SMNVEV (reference sequence). The CDR3 DNA sequence: TGTGCCAGTCGACAGGGGCCAGGGTTGGGTCGTTTGAGCAATCAGCCCCAGCATTTT. Protein product: CASRQGPGLGRLSNQPQHF.

J is TRBJ1-1 and V is TRBV5-4; 7 nucleotides agree with TRBD1. The J segment lost 2 bases and the V segment lost 2 bases, leaving 6 bases of the junction unmatched. CDR3 length: 15 residues. Germline CDR1 reads SGHNT; CDR2 reads YYREEE (reference sequence). The CDR3 loop is CASSFQSGGNTEAFF. CDR3 nucleotide sequence: TGTGCCAGCAGCTTTCAGTCAGGGGGAAACACTGAAGCTTTCTTT.

V gene TRBV10-1 combines with J gene TRBJ1-2; D may be TRBD1 (5 bases). CDR1 WNHNN and CDR2 SYGVQD come from the germline V gene (reference sequence). CDR3 length equals 12 residues. V gave up 10 bases and J gave up 2 bases, with 11 bases separating them. The CDR3 coding sequence is TGCGCCATTTGGTCAGGGAACTATGGCTACACCTTC. This codes for CAIWSGNYGYTF.

This sequence joins TRBV19 and TRBJ2-5; 8 bases fit TRBD2. The CDR3 runs to 17 residues. Germline V lookup: CDR1 LNHDA, CDR2 SQIVND (reference sequence). V was clipped by 5 bases and J by 2 bases; unmatched bases: 13. CDR3: CASSAQGEAGEQETQYF. The DNA for the CDR3 is TGTGCCAGTAGTGCCCAGGGCGAAGCGGGAGAACAAGAGACCCAGTACTTC.

The rearrangement uses TRBV30 and TRBJ2-3; 7 bases are a match to TRBD2. CDR1 and CDR2 from the germline V gene are GTSNPN and SVGIG (reference sequence). The CDR3 is made up of 15 amino acids. With V trimmed by 0 bases and J by 0 bases, 3 bases remained unmatched. Here the CDR3 DNA reads TGTGCCTGGAGTGTGGGCGGGAGTAGCACAGATACGCAGTATTTT. It encodes CAWSVGGSSTDTQYF.

In this sample, this clone turned up a few times. CDR3 sequence (DNA): TGTGCCAGCAGTTACTACGGGGGTGAGCAGTTCTTC. Its translation: CASSYYGGEQFF. The J gene is TRBJ2-1, the V gene TRBV6-5; perhaps TRBD2 as D (6 bases). Germline V lookup: CDR1 MNHEY, CDR2 SVGAGI. The CDR3 has 12 amino acids. V was shortened by 1 base and J by 9 bases, with 7 bases between the two germline ends.

V gene TRBV2 combines with J gene TRBJ1-1, with D tentatively TRBD1 (5 bases). V shed 8 bases and J shed 1 base, with 11 bases lying between them. Germline CDR1 reads SNHLY; CDR2 reads FYNNEI. The CDR3 totals 13 residues. CDR3 protein: CASCATGNTEAFF. In nucleotides, the CDR3 is TGTGCCAGCTGTGCAACAGGGAACACTGAAGCTTTCTTT. Full variable domain (outside the CDR3, taken from reference TRBV2 and TRBJ1-1): EPEVTQTPSHQVTQMGQEVILRCVPISNHLYFYWYRQILGQKVEFLVSFYNNEISEKSEIFDDQFSVERPDGSNFTLKIRSTKLEDSAMYFCASCATGNTEAFFGQGTRLTVV.

The rearrangement joins TRBV27 to TRBJ2-1; 10 nucleotides align to TRBD2. The CDR3 loop spans 13 amino acids. The ends lost 2 bases at V and 15 bases at J; junction bases unmatched: 7. Germline assignment: CDR1 MNHEY and CDR2 SMNVEV (reference sequence). CDR3 nucleotides: TGTGCCAGCAGTTTAGGGCTAGCGGGAGTTCGGTTCTTC. Translating gives CASSLGLAGVRFF.

The chain carries TRBV19 and TRBJ1-2; D possibly corresponds to TRBD1 (5 bases). This CDR3 has 12 amino acids. V was trimmed by 7 bases and J by 4 bases, leaving 10 bases between them. Germline CDR1 is LNHDA and CDR2 is SQIVND (reference sequence). The DNA for the CDR3 is TGTGCCAGTACTAATACAGGCTATGGCTACACCTTC. It specifies CASTNTGYGYTF.

This sequence joins TRBV7-9 and TRBJ1-1; TRBD1 is a possible D gene (6 bases). Deletions cut 5 bases from V and 1 base from J, with 17 bases between. CDR3 size: 16 residues. CDR1 SEHNR and CDR2 FQNEAQ come from the germline V gene (reference sequence). In nucleotides, the CDR3 is TGTGCCAGCAGCCTAGGGGGGGGCTTCCCGAACACTGAAGCTTTCTTT. Its protein is CASSLGGGFPNTEAFF.

The V and J genes are TRBV5-1 and TRBJ2-3; D might be TRBD1 (6 bases). CDR1 and CDR2 (germline): SGHRS, YFSETQ. CDR3 size: 17 residues. Trimming took off 2 bases at V and 4 bases at J, with 20 bases between the two ends. The CDR3 region is CASSFRDTRRWADTQYF. DNA for the CDR3: TGCGCCAGCAGCTTTCGGGACACCCGAAGGTGGGCAGATACGCAGTATTTT.

The chain combines TRBV2 with TRBJ2-5, with TRBD2 matching 8 bases. J lost 4 bases, V lost 6 bases, and 10 bases had no gene match. The germline V gene encodes CDR1 SNHLY and CDR2 FYNNEI. CDR3 length: 15 residues. In DNA, the CDR3 is TGTGCCAGCAGCCCGGGGGCGGGAGGTGGAGAGACCCAGTACTTC. Translation gives CASSPGAGGGETQYF.

As regards this clone: One end of the junction varies from germline; a read error may be responsible. The rearrangement joins TRBV4-3 to TRBJ1-5; no clear D. This CDR3 is built from 14 residues. CDR1 is LGHNA and CDR2 is YSLEER in the germline V gene. CDR3 sequence: CASSQDYSNQPQNF. The CDR3 bases are TGCGCCAGCAGCCAGGATTATAGCAATCAGCCCCAGAATTTT.

The chain combines TRBV30 with TRBJ2-7; TRBD2 agrees at 8 bases. Germline values: CDR1 GTSNPN, CDR2 SVGIG (reference sequence). V lost 0 bases to trimming and J lost 2 bases; unmatched junction nucleotides: 12. This CDR3 has 17 residues. The CDR3 DNA is TGTGCCTGGAGTGTACGGTTCGGGCGGGGGGTGACCTACGAGCAGTACTTC. It is translated as CAWSVRFGRGVTYEQYF.

V usage is TRBV28 and J usage is TRBJ2-3, with 9 nucleotides matching TRBD1. CDR1 and CDR2 (germline): MDHEN, SYDVKM. The CDR3 has 14 amino acids. V was clipped by 6 bases and J by 2 bases; unmatched bases: 3. In DNA, the CDR3 is TGTGCCAGCAGCGGACAGGGGACCACAGATACGCAGTATTTT. Protein: CASSGQGTTDTQYF.

As to this clone: A read error may produce the germline difference seen at one junction end. The chain combines TRBV7-9 with TRBJ2-7; TRBD1 agrees at 7 bases. CDR1 and CDR2 from the germline V gene are SEHNR and FQNEAQ (reference sequence). CDR3 length equals 16 residues. CDR3 nucleotides: TGTTCCAGCAGCTTAGGGTTTGGAACAGGGGCCTACGAGCAGTACTTC. Its translation is CSSSLGFGTGAYEQYF.

The V and J genes are TRBV4-3 and TRBJ1-5; D uncertain. From germline, CDR1 is LGHNA and CDR2 YSLEER. The CDR3 contains 15 residues. The ends were cut back, 0 bases at V and 5 bases at J, with 11 bases in the middle. The CDR3: CASSQDPRGDQPQHF. The DNA of the CDR3 is TGCGCCAGCAGCCAAGATCCTCGGGGAGATCAGCCCCAGCATTTT.

The chain is built from TRBV19 and TRBJ2-2; D is possibly TRBD2 (5 bases). The CDR3 has 16 amino acids. Germline-derived CDR1 and CDR2 are LNHDA and SQIVND (reference sequence). V dropped 0 bases and J dropped 4 bases, with 12 bases sitting between them. DNA for the CDR3: TGTGCCAGTAGTATAGACAGCGTTCGGGGCACCGGGGAGCTGTTTTTT. Amino acids: CASSIDSVRGTGELFF.

J is TRBJ2-7 and V is TRBV7-2, with 7 bases identical to TRBD2. CDR1 is SGHTA and CDR2 is FQGNSA in the germline V gene. CDR3 length equals 16 residues. The J segment lost 2 bases and the V segment lost 0 bases, leaving 7 bases of the junction unmatched. In nucleotides, the CDR3 is TGTGCCAGCAGCTTAGCGGGGACTACCAGACCCTACGAGCAGTACGTC. As protein: CASSLAGTTRPYEQYV.